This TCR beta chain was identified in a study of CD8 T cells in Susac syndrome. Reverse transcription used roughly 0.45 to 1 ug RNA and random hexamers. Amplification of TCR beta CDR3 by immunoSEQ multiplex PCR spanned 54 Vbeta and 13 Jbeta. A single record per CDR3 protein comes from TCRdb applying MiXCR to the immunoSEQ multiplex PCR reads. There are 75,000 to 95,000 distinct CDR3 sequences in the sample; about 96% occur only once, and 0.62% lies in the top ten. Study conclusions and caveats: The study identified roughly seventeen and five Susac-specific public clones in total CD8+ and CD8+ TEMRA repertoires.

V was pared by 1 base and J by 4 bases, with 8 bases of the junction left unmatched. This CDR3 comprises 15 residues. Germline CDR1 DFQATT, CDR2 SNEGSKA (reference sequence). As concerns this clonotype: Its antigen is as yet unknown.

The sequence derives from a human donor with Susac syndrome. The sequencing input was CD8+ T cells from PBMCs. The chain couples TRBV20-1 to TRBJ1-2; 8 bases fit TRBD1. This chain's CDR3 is CSARGMAGGFYGYTF. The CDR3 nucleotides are TGCAGTGCTAGAGGGATGGCAGGGGGCTTCTATGGCTACACCTTC.